Presented here are 6 T cell receptor beta chains from one specimen sequenced in a study of blood T cell repertoires in COVID-19. Generated by immunoSEQ multiplex PCR, the TCRdb table keeps only in-frame clones and is missing some. The profile covers tens of thousands of clones, with about 90% appearing a single time and around 3.1% taken by the ten largest. The specimen sequenced was peripheral blood. These receptors were obtained from a human donor in a cohort sampled during active COVID-19.

The V call is TRBV15, the J call TRBJ1-1; tentative D call: TRBD1 (5 bases). The germline gives CDR1 LNHNV, CDR2 YYDKDF (reference sequence). Trimming removed 3 bases at V and 4 bases at J, with 15 bases between. CDR3 length: 15 amino acids. CDR3 nucleotide sequence: TGTGCCACCAGCAGCCGCTCAGGGAAACTCACTGAAGCTTTCTTT. Encoded protein: CATSSRSGKLTEAFF.

The rearrangement uses TRBV28 and TRBJ2-7; D perhaps matches TRBD1 (6 bases). The germline V and J ends were trimmed by 6 bases and 4 bases, with 19 bases remaining between them. Germline V gives CDR1 MDHEN, CDR2 SYDVKM. This CDR3 is 15 amino acids long. The CDR3: CASSQPRAGEYEQYF. The CDR3 DNA sequence: TGTGCCAGCAGCCAACCCAGGGCAGGGGAATACGAGCAGTACTTC.

The V and J genes are TRBV15 and TRBJ1-5; 7 bases match TRBD1. V lost 1 base to trimming and J lost 7 bases; unmatched junction nucleotides: 4. From germline, CDR1 is LNHNV and CDR2 YYDKDF (reference sequence). The CDR3 has 14 residues. The CDR3 sequence is CATSRGQGEQPQHF. CDR3 nucleotides: TGTGCCACCAGCAGAGGTCAGGGGGAGCAGCCCCAGCATTTT.

This chain joins TRBV4-1 and TRBJ1-2; possible D gene TRBD1, 5 bases. This CDR3 contains 17 residues. Germline values: CDR1 MGHRA, CDR2 YSYEKL. The germline V and J ends were trimmed by 1 base and 7 bases, with 22 bases remaining between them. In DNA, the CDR3 is TGCGCCAGCAGCCAAGGGTTCAGGGACTCAAGGTATCTTGGCTACACCTTC. It translates to CASSQGFRDSRYLGYTF.

There are a few counts of this clone. This chain joins TRBV19 and TRBJ2-7; a possible D gene is TRBD2 (6 bases). CDR3 length: 16 residues. V was cut by 5 bases and J by 0 bases, with 17 bases left in between. The germline V gene encodes CDR1 LNHDA and CDR2 SQIVND (reference sequence). CDR3 sequence: CASSPDGTSLSYEQYF. The CDR3 nucleotides are TGTGCCAGTAGTCCCGACGGGACTTCTCTCTCCTACGAGCAGTACTTC.

V usage is TRBV30 and J usage is TRBJ1-2, with D maybe TRBD1 (5 bases). This CDR3 spans 14 amino acids. V lost 1 base and J lost 2, with 11 bases in between. CDR1 and CDR2 from the germline V gene are GTSNPN and SVGIG (reference sequence). The CDR3 loop is CAWSASGINYGYTF. CDR3 in DNA: TGTGCCTGGAGTGCCTCAGGGATAAACTATGGCTACACCTTC.